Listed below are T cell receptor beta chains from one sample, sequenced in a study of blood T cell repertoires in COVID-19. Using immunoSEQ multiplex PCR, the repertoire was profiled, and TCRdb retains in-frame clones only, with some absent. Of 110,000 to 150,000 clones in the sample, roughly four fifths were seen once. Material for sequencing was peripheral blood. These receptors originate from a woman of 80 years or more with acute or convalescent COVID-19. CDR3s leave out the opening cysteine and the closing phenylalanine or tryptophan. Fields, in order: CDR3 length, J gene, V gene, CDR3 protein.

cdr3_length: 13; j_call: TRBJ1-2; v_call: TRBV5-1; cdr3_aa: ASSLGGATRHGYT
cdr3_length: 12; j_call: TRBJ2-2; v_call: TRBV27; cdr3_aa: ASSYKGMDGELF
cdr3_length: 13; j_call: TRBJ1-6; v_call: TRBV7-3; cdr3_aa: ASSLLPTANSPLH
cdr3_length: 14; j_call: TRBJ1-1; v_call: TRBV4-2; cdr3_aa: ASSQVGQGLNTEAF
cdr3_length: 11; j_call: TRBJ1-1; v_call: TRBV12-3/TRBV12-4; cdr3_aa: ASSLAANTEAF
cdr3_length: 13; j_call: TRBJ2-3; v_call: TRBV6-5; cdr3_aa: ASSSSGGAVDTQY
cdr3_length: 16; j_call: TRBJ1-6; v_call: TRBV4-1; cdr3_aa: ASSQAESVTGDNSPLH
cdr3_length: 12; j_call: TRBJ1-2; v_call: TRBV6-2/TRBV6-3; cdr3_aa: ASSYRSTGYGYT
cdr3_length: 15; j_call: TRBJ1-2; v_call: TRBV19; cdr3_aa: ASSIVGSTGKRYGYT
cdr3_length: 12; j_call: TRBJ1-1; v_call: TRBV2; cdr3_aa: ASRLTGGNTEAF
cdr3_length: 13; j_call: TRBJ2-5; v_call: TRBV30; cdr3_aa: AWNVQGRGQETQY
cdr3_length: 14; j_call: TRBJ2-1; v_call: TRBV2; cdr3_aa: ASKYVAGGYYNEQF
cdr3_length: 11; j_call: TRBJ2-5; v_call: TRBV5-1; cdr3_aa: ASSWDWKETQY
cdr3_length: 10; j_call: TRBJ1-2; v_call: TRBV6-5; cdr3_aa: ASSLRGWGYT
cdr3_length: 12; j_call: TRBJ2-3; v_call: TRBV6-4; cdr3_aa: ASRKGQFTDTQY
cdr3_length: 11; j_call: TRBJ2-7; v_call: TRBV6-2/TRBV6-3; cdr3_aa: ASSPQGGLGRY
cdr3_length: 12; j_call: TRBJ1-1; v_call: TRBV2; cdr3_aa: ASSEFTGTTEAF
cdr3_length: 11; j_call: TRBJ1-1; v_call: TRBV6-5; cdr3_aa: ASSYSGPTEAF
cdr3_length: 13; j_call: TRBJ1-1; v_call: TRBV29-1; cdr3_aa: SVETDRGANTEAF
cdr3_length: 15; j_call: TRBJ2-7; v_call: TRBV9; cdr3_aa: ASSVAGTGGAGYEQY
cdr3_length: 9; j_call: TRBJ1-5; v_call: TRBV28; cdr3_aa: ASSTRQPQH
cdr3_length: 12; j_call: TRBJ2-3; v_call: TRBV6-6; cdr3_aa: ASSLGLVPDTQY
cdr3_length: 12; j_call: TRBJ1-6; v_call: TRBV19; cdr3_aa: ASAYRGGEDPLH
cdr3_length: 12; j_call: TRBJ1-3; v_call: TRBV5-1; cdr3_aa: ASRQGAQGNTIY
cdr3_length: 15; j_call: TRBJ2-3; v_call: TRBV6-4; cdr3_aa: ASSEMNSSSGGDTQY
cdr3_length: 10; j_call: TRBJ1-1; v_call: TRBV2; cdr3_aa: ASSRPGFEAF
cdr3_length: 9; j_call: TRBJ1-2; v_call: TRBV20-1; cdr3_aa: SAVYERGYT
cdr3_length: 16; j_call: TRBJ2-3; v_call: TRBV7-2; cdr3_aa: ASSSYRRASGRTDTQY
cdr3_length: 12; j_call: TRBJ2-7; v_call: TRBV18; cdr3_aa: ASSPGTGNGEQY
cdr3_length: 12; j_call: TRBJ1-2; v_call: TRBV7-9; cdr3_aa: ASSPRQGSYGYT
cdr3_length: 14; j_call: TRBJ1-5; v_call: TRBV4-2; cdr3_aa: ASSRGQDYSNQPQH
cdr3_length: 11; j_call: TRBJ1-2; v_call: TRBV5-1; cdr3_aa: ASSPDGDYGYT
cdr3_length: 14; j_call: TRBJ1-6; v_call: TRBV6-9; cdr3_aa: ASRPGVSSYNSPLH
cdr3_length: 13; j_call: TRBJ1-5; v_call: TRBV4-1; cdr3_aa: ASSPGQFSNQPQH
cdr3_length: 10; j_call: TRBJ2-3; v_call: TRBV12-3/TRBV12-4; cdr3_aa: ASSPGGDTQY
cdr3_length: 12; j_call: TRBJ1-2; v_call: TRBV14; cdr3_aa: ASSRETGNYGYT
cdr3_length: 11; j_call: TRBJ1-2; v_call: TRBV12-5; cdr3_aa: ASVPPQGWGYT
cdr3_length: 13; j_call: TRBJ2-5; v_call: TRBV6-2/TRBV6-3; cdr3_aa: ASSDVGQGQETQY
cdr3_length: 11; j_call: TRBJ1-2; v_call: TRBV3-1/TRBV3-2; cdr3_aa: ASSHELIYGYT
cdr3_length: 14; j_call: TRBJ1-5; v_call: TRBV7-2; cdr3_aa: ASSLRGQTLGQPQH
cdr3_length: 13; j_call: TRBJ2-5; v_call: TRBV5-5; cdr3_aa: ASSPLGGDQETQY
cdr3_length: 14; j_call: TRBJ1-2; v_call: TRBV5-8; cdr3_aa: ASSARGGGTNYGYT